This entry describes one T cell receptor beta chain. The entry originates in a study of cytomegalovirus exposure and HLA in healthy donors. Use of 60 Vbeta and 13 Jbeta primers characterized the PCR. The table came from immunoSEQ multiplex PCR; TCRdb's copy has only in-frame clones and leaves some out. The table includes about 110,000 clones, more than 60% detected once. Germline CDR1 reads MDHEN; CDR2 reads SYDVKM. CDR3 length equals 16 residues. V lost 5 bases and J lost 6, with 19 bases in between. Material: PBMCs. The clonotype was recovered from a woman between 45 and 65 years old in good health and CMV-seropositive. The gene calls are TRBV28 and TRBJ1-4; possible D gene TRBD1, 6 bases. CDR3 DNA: TGTGCCAGCAGTCAACCCGGGACACAGCCACATGAAAAACTGTTTTTT. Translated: CASSQPGTQPHEKLFF.